These T cell receptor beta chains were read from a single sample in a study of cytomegalovirus exposure and HLA in healthy donors. Assay: immunoSEQ multiplex PCR; the TCRdb copy retains only in-frame clones and omits some. Here the sample spans under 300,000 clones, roughly 88% being singletons. Sequenced input: PBMCs. Receptors originate from a man aged 40-50 years in good health and CMV-seropositive. The CDR3 runs from the conserved cysteine through the conserved F or W. A D gene is named only where the DNA matches it firmly. Clone size appears in some rows only: once, few, many, or a class for an expanded clone.

J: TRBJ2-1; D: TRBD2; size: -; V: TRBV19; CDR3: CASSIEGELAGGNNEQFF; DNA: TGTGCCAGTAGTATAGAGGGTGAACTAGCGGGAGGCAACAATGAGCAGTTCTTC
J: TRBJ2-3; D: TRBD2; size: once; V: TRBV27; CDR3: CASRALTSGKGVADTQYF; DNA: TGTGCCAGCAGGGCCCTTACTAGCGGGAAGGGGGTAGCAGATACGCAGTATTTT
J: TRBJ2-2; D: -; size: -; V: TRBV4-1; CDR3: CASSQAILEGANTGELFF; DNA: TGCGCCAGCAGCCAAGCTATCCTCGAGGGGGCGAACACCGGGGAGCTGTTTTTT
J: TRBJ2-5; D: -; size: -; V: TRBV19; CDR3: CASSIKGLQETQYF; DNA: TGTGCCAGTAGTATTAAAGGACTCCAAGAAACCCAGTACTTC
J: TRBJ2-7; D: TRBD1; size: -; V: TRBV7-9; CDR3: CASSSSADRSPYEQYF; DNA: TGTGCCAGCAGCTCTTCGGCGGACAGGAGCCCCTACGAGCAGTACTTC
J: TRBJ2-5; D: -; size: -; V: TRBV28; CDR3: CASSSARVGETQYF; DNA: TGTGCCAGCAGCTCAGCCAGGGTCGGGGAGACCCAGTACTTC
J: TRBJ2-1; D: -; size: -; V: TRBV5-1; CDR3: CASRDGGLYNEQFF; DNA: TGCGCCAGCAGGGATGGCGGATTGTACAATGAGCAGTTCTTC
J: TRBJ1-2; D: TRBD1; size: -; V: TRBV19; CDR3: CASRGTGGSGYTF; DNA: TGTGCCAGTAGGGGGACAGGGGGTTCCGGCTACACCTTC
J: TRBJ1-1; D: TRBD1; size: -; V: TRBV2; CDR3: CASTFEGTGDPNTEAFF; DNA: TGTGCCAGCACCTTCGAAGGGACAGGCGACCCCAACACTGAAGCTTTCTTT
J: TRBJ1-4; D: -; size: -; V: TRBV28; CDR3: CASSPGGRLGEKLFF; DNA: TGTGCCAGCAGTCCCGGAGGCCGGCTGGGTGAAAAACTGTTTTTT
J: TRBJ2-3; D: -; size: -; V: TRBV4-2; CDR3: CASSQDFGGPIYF; DNA: TGTGCCAGCAGCCAAGATTTTGGCGGTCCGATATATTTT
J: TRBJ1-1; D: -; size: -; V: TRBV7-6; CDR3: CASSLYRPPSSEAFF; DNA: TGTGCCAGCAGCTTATACCGCCCCCCGAGCTCTGAAGCTTTCTTT
J: TRBJ2-3; D: TRBD2; size: -; V: TRBV7-2; CDR3: CASSLVGGRALLSTDTQYF; DNA: TGTGCCAGCAGCTTAGTCGGCGGGAGGGCCTTACTCAGCACAGATACGCAGTATTTT
J: TRBJ2-7; D: TRBD2; size: -; V: TRBV10-3; CDR3: CAIGRGEGREQYF; DNA: TGTGCCATCGGGAGGGGCGAGGGACGCGAGCAGTACTTC
J: TRBJ2-1; D: TRBD2; size: -; V: TRBV9; CDR3: CASSPRLAGGLNNEQFF; DNA: TGTGCCAGCAGCCCTCGACTAGCGGGAGGCCTAAACAATGAGCAGTTCTTC
J: TRBJ2-1; D: -; size: -; V: TRBV9; CDR3: CASSVDGGSYNEQFF; DNA: TGTGCCAGCAGCGTAGATGGCGGCTCCTACAATGAGCAGTTCTTC
J: TRBJ2-7; D: -; size: -; V: TRBV29-1; CDR3: CSVEDMRHEQYF; DNA: TGCAGCGTTGAAGACATGCGCCACGAGCAGTACTTC
J: TRBJ2-7; D: TRBD2; size: few; V: TRBV4-3; CDR3: CASSQGGSSYEQYF; DNA: TGCGCCAGCAGCCAAGGCGGGAGTAGCTACGAGCAGTACTTC
J: TRBJ2-7; D: -; size: -; V: TRBV7-2; CDR3: CASSPRQFYEQYF; DNA: TGTGCCAGCAGCCCCCGACAGTTCTACGAGCAGTACTTC
J: TRBJ2-1; D: -; size: -; V: TRBV27; CDR3: CASSAQGLEQFF; DNA: TGTGCCAGCAGTGCGCAGGGTCTAGAGCAGTTCTTC
J: TRBJ2-7; D: TRBD2; size: -; V: TRBV29-1; CDR3: CSVANGTSLYEQYF; DNA: TGCAGCGTAGCTAACGGGACTAGTCTATACGAGCAGTACTTC
J: TRBJ2-7; D: TRBD2; size: -; V: TRBV27; CDR3: CASSFGLAGGYEQYF; DNA: TGTGCCAGCAGTTTTGGACTAGCGGGAGGGTACGAGCAGTACTTC
J: TRBJ2-1; D: TRBD2; size: -; V: TRBV5-1; CDR3: CASSLASGISYNEQFF; DNA: TGCGCCAGCAGCTTGGCTAGCGGGATCTCCTACAATGAGCAGTTCTTC
J: TRBJ2-1; D: -; size: -; V: TRBV6-5; CDR3: CASSYRGGLPPNEQFF; DNA: TGTGCCAGCAGTTACAGGGGCGGCCTACCTCCCAATGAGCAGTTCTTC
J: TRBJ1-3; D: -; size: once; V: TRBV6-5; CDR3: CASKRGGRSGNTIYF; DNA: TGTGCCAGCAAACGCGGGGGCCGCTCTGGAAACACCATATATTTT
J: TRBJ2-5; D: -; size: -; V: TRBV5-5; CDR3: CASSVGQNPLETQYF; DNA: TGTGCCAGCAGCGTTGGACAGAACCCTCTGGAGACCCAGTACTTC
J: TRBJ1-3; D: -; size: -; V: TRBV9; CDR3: CASSSRREISGNTIYF; DNA: TGTGCCAGCAGCTCAAGGAGGGAGATCTCTGGAAACACCATATATTTT
J: TRBJ1-1; D: -; size: -; V: TRBV19; CDR3: CASSSGNTEAFF; DNA: TGTGCCAGTAGTTCGGGGAACACTGAAGCTTTCTTT
J: TRBJ2-2; D: -; size: -; V: TRBV6-5; CDR3: CASSYGSANTGELFF; DNA: TGTGCCAGCAGTTATGGCAGCGCTAACACCGGGGAGCTGTTTTTT
J: TRBJ2-3; D: TRBD1; size: -; V: TRBV14; CDR3: CASSLLTGQVLGRMDTQYF; DNA: TGTGCCAGCAGCCTTCTGACGGGACAGGTTTTGGGTCGTATGGATACGCAGTATTTT
J: TRBJ2-2; D: -; size: -; V: TRBV7-8; CDR3: CASSPQTITSHALFF; DNA: TGTGCCAGCAGCCCGCAAACTATTACTAGTCATGCGCTGTTTTTT
J: TRBJ2-7; D: TRBD2; size: -; V: TRBV11-2; CDR3: CASSLGLAASYEQYF; DNA: TGTGCCAGCAGCTTAGGCCTAGCGGCCTCCTACGAGCAGTACTTC
J: TRBJ2-7; D: TRBD2; size: -; V: TRBV29-1; CDR3: CSVELRAGSYEQYF; DNA: TGCAGCGTTGAGTTGCGAGCGGGATCCTACGAGCAGTACTTC
J: TRBJ2-7; D: -; size: -; V: TRBV6-4; CDR3: CASSVAPLYRVFYEQYF; DNA: TGTGCCAGCAGTGTCGCCCCCTTGTACAGGGTTTTTTACGAGCAGTACTTC
J: TRBJ2-5; D: TRBD1; size: -; V: TRBV6-1; CDR3: CASSRDRGYQETQYF; DNA: TGTGCCAGCAGCCGGGACAGGGGGTACCAAGAGACCCAGTACTTC
J: TRBJ1-5; D: -; size: -; V: TRBV6-6; CDR3: CASSYSRRPETPQHF; DNA: TGTGCCAGCAGTTACTCGAGGCGCCCGGAAACGCCCCAGCATTTT
J: TRBJ1-3; D: -; size: -; V: TRBV28; CDR3: CASSEGGSGNTIYF; DNA: TGTGCCAGCTCAGAGGGAGGGTCTGGAAACACCATATATTTT
J: TRBJ2-2; D: -; size: -; V: TRBV5-4; CDR3: CASSLHGLTGELFF; DNA: TGTGCCAGCAGCTTGCACGGTCTCACCGGGGAGCTGTTTTTT
J: TRBJ2-5; D: -; size: -; V: TRBV14; CDR3: CASSQEQYRWETQYF; DNA: TGTGCCAGCAGCCAAGAGCAGTACAGGTGGGAGACCCAGTACTTC
J: TRBJ1-2; D: TRBD1; size: -; V: TRBV7-2; CDR3: CASSDWDRGPSNYGYTF; DNA: TGTGCCAGCAGCGACTGGGACAGGGGACCTTCTAACTATGGCTACACCTTC